This T cell receptor beta chain was obtained from a study of blood T cell repertoires in COVID-19. At the level of the study: The United States, Italy and Spain supplied acute and convalescent COVID-19 samples.

The CDR3 has 14 residues. Germline CDR1 is SNHLY and CDR2 is FYNNEI. V lost 3 bases to trimming and J lost 0 bases, with 6 bases between them. Some clones are missing from TCRdb's copy, which holds only in-frame ones; the method was immunoSEQ multiplex PCR. The data contain about 73,000 clones, approximately 92% of them singletons. The specimen was peripheral blood. The chain carries TRBV2 and TRBJ1-3, with D unclear. This receptor was taken from a man at least 80 years old with acute or convalescent COVID-19. Here the CDR3 reads CASSDAGSGNTIYF. The CDR3 DNA reads as TGTGCCAGCAGTGACGCAGGCTCTGGAAACACCATATATTTT.